The next 2 T cell receptor beta chains were all read from a single sample in a study of T-cell reconstitution after alpha-beta-depleted transplantation in children. For TCRbeta, the library was prepared with unique molecular identifiers. TCRdb passed the PCR reads through MiXCR, listing each CDR3 protein once. The sample consists of 200,000 or so distinct CDR3 sequences, 6.3% of them appearing once. Sequenced material: PBMCs, taken before TCRalphabeta/CD19-depleted stem cell transplant. The source is a girl under three years old with combined immunodeficiency, due to receive a stem cell transplant.

This sequence joins TRBV7-2 and TRBJ2-3; possible D gene TRBD1, 6 bases. The CDR3 contains 16 residues. V was clipped by 5 bases and J by 2 bases, with 17 bases between them. The germline CDR1 and CDR2 sequences are SGHTA and FQGNSA. In DNA, the CDR3 is TGTGCCAGCAGCCCTGGGCGTTGGGGGCCCACAGATACGCAGTATTTT. Translated: CASSPGRWGPTDTQYF.

This clonotype appeared many times. The J gene is TRBJ2-5, the V gene TRBV5-4; TRBD1 agrees at 7 bases. The V segment lost 2 bases and the J segment 3 bases; nucleotides outside the gene matches: 4. CDR1 is SGHNT and CDR2 is YYREEE in the germline V gene (reference sequence). This CDR3 has 14 residues. The CDR3: CASSLAGTEETQYF. The CDR3 DNA reads TGTGCCAGCAGCTTAGCCGGGACAGAAGAGACCCAGTACTTC.